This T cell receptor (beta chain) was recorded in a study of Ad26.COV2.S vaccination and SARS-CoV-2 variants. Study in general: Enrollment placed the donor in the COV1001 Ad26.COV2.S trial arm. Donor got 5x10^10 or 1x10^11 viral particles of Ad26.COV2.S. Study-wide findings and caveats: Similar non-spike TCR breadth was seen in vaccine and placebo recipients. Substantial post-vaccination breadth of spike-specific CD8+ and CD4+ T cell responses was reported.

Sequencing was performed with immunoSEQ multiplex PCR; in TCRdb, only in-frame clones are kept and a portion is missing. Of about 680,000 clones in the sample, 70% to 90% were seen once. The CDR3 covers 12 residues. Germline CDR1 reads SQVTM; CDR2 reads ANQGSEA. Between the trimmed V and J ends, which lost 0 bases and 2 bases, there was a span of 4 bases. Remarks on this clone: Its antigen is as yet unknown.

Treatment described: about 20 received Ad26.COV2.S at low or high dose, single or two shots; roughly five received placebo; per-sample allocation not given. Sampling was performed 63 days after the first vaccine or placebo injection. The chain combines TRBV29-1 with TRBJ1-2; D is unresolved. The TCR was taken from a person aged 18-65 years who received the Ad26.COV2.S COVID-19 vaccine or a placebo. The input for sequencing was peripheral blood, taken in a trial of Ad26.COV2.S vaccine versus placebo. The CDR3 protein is CSVEDNNYGYTF. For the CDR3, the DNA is TGCAGCGTTGAAGACAACAACTATGGCTACACCTTC.